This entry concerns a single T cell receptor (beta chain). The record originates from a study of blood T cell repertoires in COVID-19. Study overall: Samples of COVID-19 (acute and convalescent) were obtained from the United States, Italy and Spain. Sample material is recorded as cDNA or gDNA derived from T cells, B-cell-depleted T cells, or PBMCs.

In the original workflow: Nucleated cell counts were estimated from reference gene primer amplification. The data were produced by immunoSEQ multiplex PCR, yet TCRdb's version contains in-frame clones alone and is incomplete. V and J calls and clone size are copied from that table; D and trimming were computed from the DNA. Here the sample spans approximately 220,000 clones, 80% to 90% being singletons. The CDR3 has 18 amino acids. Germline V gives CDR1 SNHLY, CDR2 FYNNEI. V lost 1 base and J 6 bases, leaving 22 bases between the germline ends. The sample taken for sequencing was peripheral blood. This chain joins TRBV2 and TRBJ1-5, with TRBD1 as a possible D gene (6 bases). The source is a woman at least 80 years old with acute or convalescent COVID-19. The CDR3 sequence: CASSEVSGGWDIGQPQHF. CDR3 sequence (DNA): TGTGCCAGCAGTGAAGTATCTGGGGGTTGGGACATTGGTCAGCCCCAGCATTTT.